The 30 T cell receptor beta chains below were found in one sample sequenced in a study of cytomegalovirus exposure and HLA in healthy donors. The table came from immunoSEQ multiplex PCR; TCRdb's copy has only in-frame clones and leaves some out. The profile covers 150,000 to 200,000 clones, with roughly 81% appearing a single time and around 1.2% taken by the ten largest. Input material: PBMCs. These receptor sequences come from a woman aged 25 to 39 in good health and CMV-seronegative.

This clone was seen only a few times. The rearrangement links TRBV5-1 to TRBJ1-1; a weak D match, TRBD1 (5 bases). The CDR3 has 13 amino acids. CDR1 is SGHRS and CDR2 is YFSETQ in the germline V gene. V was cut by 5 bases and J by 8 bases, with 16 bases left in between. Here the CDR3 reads CASSRDRDFEAFF. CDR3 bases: TGCGCCAGCAGTCGGGATAGGGACTTCGAAGCTTTCTTT.

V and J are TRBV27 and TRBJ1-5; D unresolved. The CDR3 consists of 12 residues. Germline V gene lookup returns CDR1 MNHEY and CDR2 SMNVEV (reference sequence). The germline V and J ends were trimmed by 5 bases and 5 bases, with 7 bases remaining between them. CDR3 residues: CASSTGDQPQHF. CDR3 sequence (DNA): TGTGCCAGCAGTACCGGTGATCAGCCCCAGCATTTT.

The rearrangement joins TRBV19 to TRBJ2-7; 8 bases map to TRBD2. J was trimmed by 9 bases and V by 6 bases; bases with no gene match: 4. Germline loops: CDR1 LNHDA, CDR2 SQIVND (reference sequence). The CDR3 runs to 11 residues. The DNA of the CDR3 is TGTGCCAGTAGCAGCGCGGGGGGGCAGTACTTC. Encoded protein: CASSSAGGQYF. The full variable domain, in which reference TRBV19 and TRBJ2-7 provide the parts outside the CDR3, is DGGITQSPKYLFRKEGQNVTLSCEQNLNHDAMYWYRQDPGQGLRLIYYSQIVNDFQKGDIAEGYSVSREKKESFPLTVTSAQKNPTAFYLCASSSAGGQYFGPGTRLTVT.

CDR3: CASKAQGAGPYEQYF. CDR3 in DNA: TGTGCCAGCAAAGCCCAGGGGGCCGGCCCCTACGAGCAGTACTTC. This sequence joins TRBV2 and TRBJ2-7; 8 nucleotides align to TRBD1. The CDR3 is made up of 15 amino acids. The germline gives CDR1 SNHLY, CDR2 FYNNEI. The V and J ends lost 7 bases and 2 bases, in that order; junction bases with no gene match: 10.

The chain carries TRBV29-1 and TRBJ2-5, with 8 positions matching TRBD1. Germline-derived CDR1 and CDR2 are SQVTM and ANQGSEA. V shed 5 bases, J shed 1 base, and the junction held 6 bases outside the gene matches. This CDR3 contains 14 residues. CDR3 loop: CSVPGQALQETQYF. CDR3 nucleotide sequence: TGCAGCGTTCCGGGACAGGCGCTCCAAGAGACCCAGTACTTC. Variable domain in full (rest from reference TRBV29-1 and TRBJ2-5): SAVISQKPSRDICQRGTSLTIQCQVDSQVTMMFWYRQQPGQSLTLIATANQGSEATYESGFVIDKFPISRPNLTFSTLTVSNMSPEDSSIYLCSVPGQALQETQYFGPGTRLLVL.

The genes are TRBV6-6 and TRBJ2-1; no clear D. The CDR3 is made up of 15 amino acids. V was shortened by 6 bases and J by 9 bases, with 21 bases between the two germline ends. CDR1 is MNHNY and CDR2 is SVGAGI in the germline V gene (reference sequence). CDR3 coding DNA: TGTGCCAGCAGCTCCCTAGGAGTGGCGATCGGTGAGCAGTTCTTC. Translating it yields CASSSLGVAIGEQFF.

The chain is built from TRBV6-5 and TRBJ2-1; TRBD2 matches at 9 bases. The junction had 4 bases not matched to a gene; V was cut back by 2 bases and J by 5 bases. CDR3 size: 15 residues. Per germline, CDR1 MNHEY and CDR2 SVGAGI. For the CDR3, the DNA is TGTGCCAGCAGTTACAGGACTAGCGCTCACAATGAGCAGTTCTTC. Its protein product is CASSYRTSAHNEQFF.

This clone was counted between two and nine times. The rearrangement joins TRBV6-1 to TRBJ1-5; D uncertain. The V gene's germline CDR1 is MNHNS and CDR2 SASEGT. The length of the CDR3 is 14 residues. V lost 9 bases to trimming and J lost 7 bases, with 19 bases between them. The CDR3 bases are TGTGCCAGTCTTCCCTCGAGGGCGGAGCAGCCCCAGCATTTT. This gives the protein CASLPSRAEQPQHF.

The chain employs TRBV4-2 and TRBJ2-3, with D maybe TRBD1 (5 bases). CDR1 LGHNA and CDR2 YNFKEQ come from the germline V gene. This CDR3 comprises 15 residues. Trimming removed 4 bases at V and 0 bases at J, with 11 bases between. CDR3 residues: CASSPMGPSTDTQYF. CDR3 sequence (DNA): TGTGCCAGCAGCCCGATGGGGCCTAGCACAGATACGCAGTATTTT.

The CDR3 bases are TGTGCCTGGAGTCCCGACAGCTACTCTAACTATGGCTACACCTTC. Translation: CAWSPDSYSNYGYTF. The gene calls are TRBV30 and TRBJ1-2; D is perhaps TRBD1 (5 bases). Germline V lookup: CDR1 GTSNPN, CDR2 SVGIG (reference sequence). The CDR3 loop spans 15 amino acids. The V end was cut by 2 bases, the J end by 0 bases, with 13 bases between.

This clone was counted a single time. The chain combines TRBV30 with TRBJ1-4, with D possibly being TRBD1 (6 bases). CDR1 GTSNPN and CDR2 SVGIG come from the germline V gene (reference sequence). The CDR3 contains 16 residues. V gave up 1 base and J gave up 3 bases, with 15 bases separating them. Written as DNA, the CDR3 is TGTGCCTGGAGTGGACCGGGGGGCATATCTAATGAAAAACTGTTTTTT. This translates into CAWSGPGGISNEKLFF.

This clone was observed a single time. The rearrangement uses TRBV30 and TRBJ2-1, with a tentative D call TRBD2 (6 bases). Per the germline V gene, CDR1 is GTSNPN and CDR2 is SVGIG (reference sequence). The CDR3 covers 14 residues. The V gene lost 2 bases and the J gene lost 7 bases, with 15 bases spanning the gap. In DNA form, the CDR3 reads TGTGCCTGGAGTAGCGGGTCTCTTATAAATGAGCAGTTCTTC. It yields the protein CAWSSGSLINEQFF. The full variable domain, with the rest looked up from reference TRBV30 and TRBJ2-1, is SQTIHQWPATLVQPVGSPLSLECTVEGTSNPNLYWYRQAAGRGLQLLFYSVGIGQISSEVPQNLSASRPQDRQFILSSKKLLLSDSGFYLCAWSSGSLINEQFFGPGTRLTVL.

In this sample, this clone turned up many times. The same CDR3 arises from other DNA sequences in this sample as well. The CDR3 reads CASSPPQGRTDTQYF. Written as DNA, the CDR3 is TGTGCCAGCTCACCACCGCAGGGAAGGACAGATACGCAGTATTTT. The gene calls are TRBV18 and TRBJ2-3; D might be TRBD1 (5 bases). Germline CDR1 KGHSH, CDR2 LQKENI. V was trimmed by 0 bases and J by 3 bases, leaving 10 bases between them. The CDR3 sequence is 15 residues long.

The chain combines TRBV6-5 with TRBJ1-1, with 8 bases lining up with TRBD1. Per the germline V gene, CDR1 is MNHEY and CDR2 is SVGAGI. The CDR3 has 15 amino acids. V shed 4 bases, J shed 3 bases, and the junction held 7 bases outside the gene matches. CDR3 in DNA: TGTGCCAGCAGTTCTGGGACAGGTTTATACACTGAAGCTTTCTTT. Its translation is CASSSGTGLYTEAFF.

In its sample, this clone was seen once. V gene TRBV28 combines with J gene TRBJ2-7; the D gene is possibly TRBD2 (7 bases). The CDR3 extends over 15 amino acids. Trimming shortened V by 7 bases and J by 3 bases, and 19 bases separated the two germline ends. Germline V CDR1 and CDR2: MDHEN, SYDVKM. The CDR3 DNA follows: TGTGCCAGCAACTGGGGGGGCCAGTTGGGCTACGAGCAGTACTTC. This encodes CASNWGGQLGYEQYF. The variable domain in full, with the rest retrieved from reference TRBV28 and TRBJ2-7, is DVKVTQSSRYLVKRTGEKVFLECVQDMDHENMFWYRQDPGLGLRLIYFSYDVKMKEKGDIPEGYSVSREKKERFSLILESASTNQTSMYLCASNWGGQLGYEQYFGPGTRLTVT.

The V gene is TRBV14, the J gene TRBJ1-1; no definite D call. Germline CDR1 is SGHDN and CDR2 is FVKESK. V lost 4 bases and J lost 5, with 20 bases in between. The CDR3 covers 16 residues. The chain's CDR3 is CASSLLRSGPGTEAFF. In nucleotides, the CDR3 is TGTGCCAGCAGCCTCCTCCGAAGTGGGCCGGGGACTGAAGCTTTCTTT.

CDR3 nucleotide sequence: TGCGCCAGCAGCTTGGACGGACAGGGCCAGACCTACGAGCAGTACTTC. Translation: CASSLDGQGQTYEQYF. The chain employs TRBV5-1 and TRBJ2-7; TRBD1 matches 8 bases. Germline values: CDR1 SGHRS, CDR2 YFSETQ. V lost 0 bases and J lost 2; bases outside the gene matches: 7. This CDR3 is 16 amino acids long.

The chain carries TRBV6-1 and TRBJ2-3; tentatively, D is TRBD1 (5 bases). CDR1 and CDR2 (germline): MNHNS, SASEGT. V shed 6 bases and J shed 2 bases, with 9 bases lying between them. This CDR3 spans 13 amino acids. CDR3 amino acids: CASRLGHTDTQYF. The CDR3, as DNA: TGTGCCAGCAGGCTGGGGCACACAGATACGCAGTATTTT.

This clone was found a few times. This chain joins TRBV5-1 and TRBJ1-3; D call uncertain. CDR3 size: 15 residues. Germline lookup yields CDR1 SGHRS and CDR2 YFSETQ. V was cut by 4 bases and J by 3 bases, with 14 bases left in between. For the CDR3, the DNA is TGCGCCAGCAGCATTGCACCCGGGAATGGAAACACCATATATTTT. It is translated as CASSIAPGNGNTIYF.

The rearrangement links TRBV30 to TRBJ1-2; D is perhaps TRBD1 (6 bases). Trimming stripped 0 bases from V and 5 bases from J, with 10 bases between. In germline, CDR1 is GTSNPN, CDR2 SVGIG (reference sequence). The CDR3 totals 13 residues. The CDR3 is CAWSVVRGYGYTF. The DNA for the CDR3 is TGTGCCTGGAGTGTTGTCAGGGGTTATGGCTACACCTTC.

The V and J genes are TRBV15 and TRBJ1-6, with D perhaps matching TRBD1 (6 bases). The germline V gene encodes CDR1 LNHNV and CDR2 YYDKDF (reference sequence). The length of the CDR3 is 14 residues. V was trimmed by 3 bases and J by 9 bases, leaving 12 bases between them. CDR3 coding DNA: TGTGCCACCAGCAGCCTCAGACAGGTTTCACCCCTCCACTTT. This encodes CATSSLRQVSPLHF.

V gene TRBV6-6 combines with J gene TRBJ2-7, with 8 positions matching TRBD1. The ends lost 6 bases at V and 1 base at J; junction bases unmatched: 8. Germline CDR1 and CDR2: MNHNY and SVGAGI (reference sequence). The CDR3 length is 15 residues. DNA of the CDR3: TGTGCCAGCAGAGATACAGGGGGTAAATCCTACGAGCAGTACTTC. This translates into CASRDTGGKSYEQYF.

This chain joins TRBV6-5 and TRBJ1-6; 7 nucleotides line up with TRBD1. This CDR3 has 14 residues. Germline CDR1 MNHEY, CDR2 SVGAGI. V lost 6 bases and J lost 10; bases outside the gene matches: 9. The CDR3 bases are TGTGCCAGCAGCAGGGGGGCCCAGGGGTCACCCCTCCACTTT. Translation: CASSRGAQGSPLHF.

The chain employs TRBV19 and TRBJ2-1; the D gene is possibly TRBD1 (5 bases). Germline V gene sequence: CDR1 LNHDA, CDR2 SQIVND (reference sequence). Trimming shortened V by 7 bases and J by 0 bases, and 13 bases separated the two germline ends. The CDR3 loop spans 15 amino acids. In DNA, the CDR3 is TGTGCCAGTACGGACACTCTGGACTCCTACAATGAGCAGTTCTTC. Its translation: CASTDTLDSYNEQFF.

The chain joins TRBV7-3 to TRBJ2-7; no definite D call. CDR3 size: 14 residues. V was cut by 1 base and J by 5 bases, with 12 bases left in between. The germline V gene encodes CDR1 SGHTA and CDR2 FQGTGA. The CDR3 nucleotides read TGTGCCAGCAGCTTAATGTACGGGTCCAACGAGCAGTACTTC. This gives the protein CASSLMYGSNEQYF. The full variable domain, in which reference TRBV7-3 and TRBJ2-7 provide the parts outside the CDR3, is GAGVSQTPSNKVTEKGKYVELRCDPISGHTALYWYRQSLGQGPEFLIYFQGTGAADDSGLPNDRFFAVRPEGSVSTLKIQRTERGDSAVYLCASSLMYGSNEQYFGPGTRLTVT.

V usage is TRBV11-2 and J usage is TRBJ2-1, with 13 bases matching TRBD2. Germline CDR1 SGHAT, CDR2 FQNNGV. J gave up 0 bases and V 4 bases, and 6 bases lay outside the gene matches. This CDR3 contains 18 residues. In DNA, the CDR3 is TGTGCCAGCAGCTCTACCGGGACTAGCGGGACCTCCTACAATGAGCAGTTCTTC. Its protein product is CASSSTGTSGTSYNEQFF. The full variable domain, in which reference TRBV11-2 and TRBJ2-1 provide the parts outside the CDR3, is EAGVAQSPRYKIIEKRQSVAFWCNPISGHATLYWYQQILGQGPKLLIQFQNNGVVDDSQLPKDRFSAERLKGVDSTLKIQPAKLEDSAVYLCASSSTGTSGTSYNEQFFGPGTRLTVL.

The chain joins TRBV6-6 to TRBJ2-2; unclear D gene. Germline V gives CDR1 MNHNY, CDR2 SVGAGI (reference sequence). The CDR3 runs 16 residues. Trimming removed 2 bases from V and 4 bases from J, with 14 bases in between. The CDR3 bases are TGTGCCAGCAGTTACCCGCCTTCCACTGTCACCGGGGAGCTGTTTTTT. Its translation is CASSYPPSTVTGELFF.

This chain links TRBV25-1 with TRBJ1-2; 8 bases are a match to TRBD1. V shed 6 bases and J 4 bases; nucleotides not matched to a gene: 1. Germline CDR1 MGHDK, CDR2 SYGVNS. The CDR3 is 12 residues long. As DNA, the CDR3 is TGTGCCAGCAGGACAGGGGCCTATGGCTACACCTTC. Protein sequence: CASRTGAYGYTF.

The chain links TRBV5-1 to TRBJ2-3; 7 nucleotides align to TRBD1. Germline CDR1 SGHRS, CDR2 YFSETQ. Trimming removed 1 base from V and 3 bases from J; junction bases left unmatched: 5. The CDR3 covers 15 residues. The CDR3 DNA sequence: TGCGCCAGCAGCTTGACAGGGGATCGGACAGATACGCAGTATTTT. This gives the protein CASSLTGDRTDTQYF.

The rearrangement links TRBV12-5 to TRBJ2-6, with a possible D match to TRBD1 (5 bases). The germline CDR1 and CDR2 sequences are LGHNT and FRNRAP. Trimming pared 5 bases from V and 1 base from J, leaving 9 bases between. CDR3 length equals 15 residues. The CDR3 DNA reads TGTGCTAGTGGTAGGACAAGGTCTGGGGCCAACGTCCTGACTTTC. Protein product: CASGRTRSGANVLTF.